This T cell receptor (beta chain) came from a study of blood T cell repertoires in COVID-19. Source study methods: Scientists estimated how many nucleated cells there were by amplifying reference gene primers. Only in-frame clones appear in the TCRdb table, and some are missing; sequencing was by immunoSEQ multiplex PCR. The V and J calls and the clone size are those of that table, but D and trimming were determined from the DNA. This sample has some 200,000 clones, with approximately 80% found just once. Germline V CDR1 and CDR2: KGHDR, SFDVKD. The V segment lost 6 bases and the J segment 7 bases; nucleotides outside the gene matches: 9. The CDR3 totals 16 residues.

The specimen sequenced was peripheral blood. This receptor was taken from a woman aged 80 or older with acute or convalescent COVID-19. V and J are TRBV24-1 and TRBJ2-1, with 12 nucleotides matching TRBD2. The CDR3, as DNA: TGTGCCACCAGTCATCTAGCGGGAGGGGGGTGGAATGAGCAGTTCTTC. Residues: CATSHLAGGGWNEQFF.